This TCR beta chain emerged from a study of T cell changes during pregnancy in multiple sclerosis. Using immunoSEQ multiplex PCR, the repertoire was profiled, and TCRdb retains in-frame clones only, with some absent. Of approximately 48,000 clones in the sample, 91% were seen once. The CDR3 sequence is 14 residues long. Trimming removed 3 bases from V and 8 bases from J; junction bases left unmatched: 5. The V gene's germline CDR1 is MNHEY and CDR2 SMNVEV (reference sequence). Sequenced material: CD8+ T cells from peripheral blood mononuclear cells, taken after pregnancy. This sequence was found in a female donor with multiple sclerosis, enrolled in a pregnancy study. V and J are TRBV27 and TRBJ1-4, with 8 bases aligning to TRBD1. Here the CDR3 DNA reads TGTGCCAGCAGTTTTACAGGGGGTGGAGAAAAACTGTTTTTT. Its protein product is CASSFTGGGEKLFF.